A single sample is the source of the 14 T cell receptor beta chains below, sequenced in a study of blood T cell repertoires in COVID-19. Assay used: immunoSEQ multiplex PCR; TCRdb lists only in-frame clones, some missing. The table includes some 300,000 clones, about 88% detected once. Sequencing was performed on PBMCs or T cells enriched from blood (not recorded which). The receptors stem from a woman aged 25 to 39 who had recovered from COVID-19.

The chain employs TRBV29-1 and TRBJ1-1; possibly TRBD1 for D (5 bases). The V gene lost 6 bases and the J gene lost 5 bases, with 19 bases spanning the gap. Germline CDR1 SQVTM, CDR2 ANQGSEA. The CDR3 totals 14 residues. The CDR3 bases are TGCAGCGTCGTCCTAAGGGGTTTAGGGACTGAAGCTTTCTTT. The encoded protein is CSVVLRGLGTEAFF.

CDR3 nucleotides: TGTGCCAGTAGTACCAATACTGAAGCTTTCTTT. Protein: CASSTNTEAFF. The chain employs TRBV19 and TRBJ1-1; no clear D gene. Germline V gene lookup returns CDR1 LNHDA and CDR2 SQIVND (reference sequence). The CDR3 is 11 amino acids. Trimming removed 4 bases at V and 5 bases at J, with 5 bases between.

This clone was counted once. The V call is TRBV5-4, the J call TRBJ1-1, with TRBD1 matching over 7 bases. V lost 3 bases, J lost 6 bases, and 8 bases stayed unmatched. The CDR3 sequence is 14 residues long. CDR1 and CDR2 (germline): SGHNT, YYREEE (reference sequence). The CDR3 protein is CASSWGRTGAEAFF. For the CDR3, the DNA is TGTGCCAGCAGCTGGGGACGGACAGGCGCTGAAGCTTTCTTT. The whole variable domain, remainder taken from reference TRBV5-4 and TRBJ1-1, is ETGVTQSPTHLIKTRGQQVTLRCSSQSGHNTVSWYQQALGQGPQFIFQYYREEENGRGNFPPRFSGLQFPNYSSELNVNALELDDSALYLCASSWGRTGAEAFFGQGTRLTVV.

A note on this clone: Other DNA sequences in this sample translate to the same CDR3. V gene TRBV30 combines with J gene TRBJ1-2; 8 bases are shared with TRBD1. The germline CDR1 and CDR2 sequences are GTSNPN and SVGIG (reference sequence). The junction had 3 bases not matched to a gene; V was cut back by 2 bases and J by 4 bases. This CDR3 is built from 13 residues. The CDR3 sequence: CAWSRQGSYGYTF. CDR3 sequence (DNA): TGTGCCTGGAGTCGACAGGGGAGCTATGGCTACACCTTC. Filled out from reference TRBV30 and TRBJ1-2, the complete variable domain reads SQTIHQWPATLVQPVGSPLSLECTVEGTSNPNLYWYRQAAGRGLQLLFYSVGIGQISSEVPQNLSASRPQDRQFILSSKKLLLSDSGFYLCAWSRQGSYGYTFGSGTRLTVV.

V usage is TRBV2 and J usage is TRBJ2-2, with D unclear. Germline V lookup: CDR1 SNHLY, CDR2 FYNNEI. Trimming removed 6 bases from V and 0 bases from J, with 8 bases in between. This CDR3 is built from 14 residues. As DNA, the CDR3 is TGTGCCAGCAGGGAAAATACGAACACCGGGGAGCTGTTTTTT. Protein: CASRENTNTGELFF.

The V gene is TRBV2, the J gene TRBJ1-5; tentatively, D is TRBD1 (5 bases). Trimming left V 0 bases short and J 3 bases short, with 9 bases between. This CDR3 has 15 amino acids. The germline V gene has CDR1 SNHLY and CDR2 FYNNEI. The CDR3 sequence: CASSEARENNQPQHF. CDR3 nucleotides: TGTGCCAGCAGTGAAGCCAGGGAAAACAATCAGCCCCAGCATTTT.

The rearrangement joins TRBV28 to TRBJ1-4; TRBD1 might be the D (6 bases). Germline CDR1 is MDHEN and CDR2 is SYDVKM. The V and J ends lost 2 bases and 8 bases respectively, with 12 bases between them. The CDR3 has 14 amino acids. CDR3 loop: CASSLVGAREKLFF. The CDR3, as DNA: TGTGCCAGCAGTTTAGTGGGGGCACGGGAAAAACTGTTTTTT.

V is TRBV28 and J is TRBJ1-2, with 9 positions matching TRBD1. Per germline, CDR1 MDHEN and CDR2 SYDVKM. Germline trimming cut 6 bases from V and 4 bases from J; bases unmatched to any gene: 12. This CDR3 region has 16 residues. The CDR3 DNA reads as TGTGCCAGCAGATCTCTCGGACAGGGGTTCCCCTATGGCTACACCTTC. This encodes CASRSLGQGFPYGYTF.

A few counts support this clone. The chain couples TRBV9 to TRBJ2-1, with 11 positions matching TRBD1. The V segment lost 4 bases and the J segment 5 bases; nucleotides outside the gene matches: 5. CDR1 and CDR2 from the germline V gene are SGDLS and YYNGEE. The CDR3 has 15 residues. CDR3 sequence (DNA): TGTGCCAGCAGCCCGGACAGGGGGCGCAACAATGAGCAGTTCTTC. The encoded protein is CASSPDRGRNNEQFF.

This chain links TRBV7-9 with TRBJ1-1; 7 bases are shared with TRBD1. This CDR3 has 15 residues. CDR1 is SEHNR and CDR2 is FQNEAQ in the germline V gene (reference sequence). V gave up 0 bases and J gave up 1 base; unmatched junction bases: 2. CDR3 sequence (DNA): TGTGCCAGCAGCTTAGCCAGACAGGGGAACACTGAAGCTTTCTTT. Protein sequence: CASSLARQGNTEAFF.

The rearrangement links TRBV6-2 or TRBV6-3 to TRBJ1-5; D is perhaps TRBD1 (6 bases). V lost 6 bases and J 0 bases, leaving 18 bases between the germline ends. The CDR3 has 17 amino acids. The V gene's germline CDR1 is MNHEY and CDR2 SVGEGT. The CDR3 bases are TGTGCCAGCAGCCCTAGACAGGCCGTTTATAGCAATCAGCCCCAGCATTTT. Translation: CASSPRQAVYSNQPQHF.

The chain carries TRBV7-2 and TRBJ1-5; TRBD1 matches 8 bases. CDR1 is SGHTA and CDR2 is FQGNSA in the germline V gene. The CDR3 has 17 amino acids. Germline trimming cut 1 base from V and 3 bases from J; bases unmatched to any gene: 8. The CDR3, as DNA: TGTGCCAGCAGCTTAGTAGGGGGGACAGGCTCCAATCAGCCCCAGCATTTT. This sequence encodes CASSLVGGTGSNQPQHF.

The V and J genes are TRBV6-2 or TRBV6-3 and TRBJ2-5, with D tentatively TRBD1 (5 bases). There are 13 residues in the CDR3. Germline V CDR1 and CDR2: MNHEY, SVGEGT. Trimming left V 3 bases short and J 1 base short, with 6 bases between. CDR3 sequence (DNA): TGTGCCAGCAGTTATAGGGGCCAAGAGACCCAGTACTTC. Translating gives CASSYRGQETQYF.

The chain has TRBV7-2 and TRBJ2-3, with 11 nucleotides matching TRBD2. The CDR3 spans 16 residues. Trimming cost V 5 bases and J 1 base; bases outside gene matches: 5. Germline V lookup: CDR1 SGHTA, CDR2 FQGNSA. The CDR3 DNA reads as TGTGCCAGCAGCCCCTTAGCGGGGGGGGGCACAGATACGCAGTATTTT. It translates to CASSPLAGGGTDTQYF.